A selection of T cell receptor beta chains follows, all from one sample in a study of T-cell memory formation after mild COVID-19. Via MiXCR, TCRdb re-called the 5' RACE reads, giving one row per CDR3 protein. The data contain around 410,000 distinct CDR3 sequences, about a quarter of them singletons. Input material: PBMCs or a T cell subset sorted from them (not recorded which). These receptors originate from an adult woman who had mild COVID-19 (a few samples of this study predate the infection). Cell type and time point are not known. Each CDR3 is given with its conserved first and last residue. D genes are given only for firm matches. Clone size is not always given. Where it is, it says once, few, many or a class for expanded clones.

NA TRBJ2-1 NA TRBV30 13 CAWSVGVSNEQFF TGTGCCTGGAGTGTTGGAGTGAGTAATGAGCAGTTCTTC
NA TRBJ2-7 NA TRBV27 14 CASSPLAFSYEQYF TGTGCCAGCAGTCCTCTAGCGTTCTCCTACGAGCAGTACTTC
NA TRBJ1-2 TRBD1 TRBV7-2 15 CASSLGQTKRYGYTF TGTGCCAGCAGCTTGGGACAGACAAAACGCTATGGCTACACCTTC
NA TRBJ1-5 TRBD1 TRBV9 16 CASSAGTGEDGQPQHF TGTGCCAGCAGCGCCGGTACAGGGGAGGATGGTCAGCCCCAGCATTTT
many TRBJ2-2 TRBD2 TRBV20-1 17 CSARELAGGSNTGELFF TGCAGTGCTAGAGAACTAGCGGGGGGGTCTAACACCGGGGAGCTGTTTTTT
NA TRBJ1-6 NA TRBV7-9 14 CASSSRGSNSPLHF TGTGCCAGCAGCTCCCGGGGGTCAAATTCACCCCTCCACTTT
NA TRBJ2-7 NA TRBV5-6 14 CASSLIDRSYEQYF TGTGCCAGCAGCTTGATCGACAGATCCTACGAGCAGTACTTC
NA TRBJ2-5 TRBD1 TRBV29-1 14 CSVEDAGTGITQYF TGCAGCGTTGAAGATGCCGGGACAGGGATAACCCAGTACTTC
few TRBJ2-5 NA TRBV15 10 CATGGETQYF TGTGCCACCGGCGGGGAGACCCAGTACTTC
few TRBJ2-1 TRBD2 TRBV3-1 15 CASSQVAGVHNEQFF TGTGCCAGCAGCCAGGTAGCGGGAGTCCACAATGAGCAGTTCTTC
few TRBJ1-1 TRBD1 TRBV7-3 15 CASSPAGGQNTEAFF TGTGCCAGCAGCCCCGCAGGGGGGCAGAACACTGAAGCTTTCTTT
few TRBJ2-1 NA TRBV2 15 CASSELATTYNEQFF TGTGCCAGCAGTGAACTCGCGACTACCTACAATGAGCAGTTCTTC
NA TRBJ2-1 TRBD2 TRBV4-3 18 CASSQVGLAGGQVNEQFF TGCGCCAGCAGCCAAGTCGGCCTAGCGGGAGGGCAGGTTAATGAGCAGTTCTTC
NA TRBJ1-2 TRBD1 TRBV3-1 15 CASTRGTGRSYGYTF TGTGCCAGCACGAGGGGGACAGGACGAAGTTATGGCTACACCTTC
NA TRBJ1-1 TRBD1 TRBV3-1 15 CASSLDRVINTEAFF TGTGCCAGCAGCCTAGACAGGGTGATCAACACTGAAGCTTTCTTT
few TRBJ2-7 TRBD1 TRBV20-1 16 CSARDLARTGPYEQYF TGCAGTGCTAGAGATTTGGCTCGGACAGGGCCCTACGAGCAGTACTTC
few TRBJ1-2 TRBD1 TRBV29-1 14 CSAGTGGTNYGYTF TGCAGCGCCGGGACAGGGGGAACTAACTATGGCTACACCTTC
NA TRBJ2-3 NA TRBV24-1 15 CATSDRGALLNTQYF TGTGCCACCAGTGACCGTGGCGCCCTGTTGAATACGCAGTATTTT
NA TRBJ1-5 NA TRBV4-1 14 CASSQVLRNQPQHF TGCGCCAGCAGCCAAGTACTCCGAAATCAGCCCCAGCATTTT
NA TRBJ2-1 TRBD2 TRBV27 20 CASSDPLPTSGSPIYNEQFF TGTGCCAGCAGTGATCCCCTCCCGACTAGCGGGAGTCCGATCTACAATGAGCAGTTCTTC
NA TRBJ1-2 NA TRBV15 15 CATSRDRLGTYGYTF TGTGCCACCAGCAGAGATCGCTTAGGAACCTATGGCTACACCTTC
NA TRBJ1-5 TRBD1 TRBV6-1 14 CASIFTGGTQPQHF TGTGCCAGCATCTTTACAGGGGGCACTCAGCCCCAGCATTTT
few TRBJ1-3 NA TRBV5-1 16 CASSLAGRGTVDTIYF TGCGCCAGCAGCTTGGCAGGCAGGGGAACAGTGGACACCATATATTTT
NA TRBJ2-1 TRBD1 TRBV7-9 16 CASRDTGDPSYNEQFF TGTGCCAGCAGGGATACAGGGGACCCCTCCTACAATGAGCAGTTCTTC
many TRBJ2-7 TRBD1 TRBV29-1 13 CSVVEDRVVEQYF TGCAGCGTTGTTGAGGACAGGGTCGTCGAGCAGTACTTC
NA TRBJ2-2 TRBD1 TRBV5-1 16 CASSLGQGAFTGELFF TGCGCCAGCAGCTTGGGACAGGGGGCGTTCACCGGGGAGCTGTTTTTT
few TRBJ1-1 NA TRBV5-6 12 CASSLGADRAFF TGTGCCAGCAGCTTGGGGGCAGATAGAGCTTTCTTT
NA TRBJ1-1 NA TRBV4-1 15 CASSQVGARGTEAFF TGCGCCAGCAGCCAAGTGGGGGCGCGGGGCACTGAAGCTTTCTTT
few TRBJ1-1 NA TRBV6-6 14 CASSFGEGWTEAFF TGTGCCAGCAGCTTCGGGGAGGGGTGGACTGAAGCTTTCTTT
few TRBJ2-2 NA TRBV7-9 23 CASSPSNGATTGTRTLNTGELFF TGTGCCAGCAGCCCTAGTAACGGAGCGACAACAGGGACGAGGACTTTGAACACCGGGGAGCTGTTTTTT
NA TRBJ1-2 TRBD1 TRBV24-1 16 CATSDSRTGWDYGYTF TGTGCCACCAGTGATTCAAGGACAGGGTGGGACTATGGCTACACCTTC
NA TRBJ2-2 NA TRBV12-5 13 CASGLTGPGELFF TGTGCTAGTGGTTTAACAGGGCCCGGGGAGCTGTTTTTT